A selection of T cell receptor beta chains follows, all from one sample in a study of blood T cell repertoires in COVID-19. Method: immunoSEQ multiplex PCR; TCRdb's copy keeps in-frame clones and lacks some. This table holds tens of thousands of clones, approximately 91% found once. Material: peripheral blood. These receptors originate from a human donor in a cohort sampled during active COVID-19. CDR3s include the opening cysteine and the closing phenylalanine or tryptophan. A D gene is named only where the DNA matches it firmly. For some rows the clone size is stated as once, few or many, or as a class when expanded; others skip it.

TRBD1,TRBV2,NA,TRBJ1-4,TGTGCCAGCAGTGAATCCAGGGGGCATAATGAAAAACTGTTTTTT,CASSESRGHNEKLFF
NA,TRBV9,NA,TRBJ1-3,TGTGCCAGCAGCGTAGAGGGGGTTGGAAACACCATATATTTT,CASSVEGVGNTIYF
NA,TRBV5-4,NA,TRBJ2-1,TGTGCCAGCAGCTTGGAGCTAGCGATATACAATGAGCAGTTCTTC,CASSLELAIYNEQFF
TRBD2,TRBV6-2/TRBV6-3,NA,TRBJ2-3,TGTGCCAGCAGCCGTACCGGGCGGATTACTAGCGGGGGGGCTCGTACAGATACGCAGTATTTT,CASSRTGRITSGGARTDTQYF
NA,TRBV9,NA,TRBJ1-2,TGTGCCAGCAGCGTAGCAGGTAGTAGATATGGCTACACCTTC,CASSVAGSRYGYTF
TRBD1,TRBV6-5,NA,TRBJ1-5,TGTGCCAGCAGAGGGACAGGTGGTCAGCCCCAGCATTTT,CASRGTGGQPQHF
TRBD1,TRBV9,once,TRBJ1-1,TGTGCCAGCAGCGTAAGACAGGGGGACACTGAAGCTTTCTTT,CASSVRQGDTEAFF
NA,TRBV5-4,NA,TRBJ1-6,TGTGCCAGCTCCCGTGGATCTTCTAGCTCCTATAATTCACCCCTCCACTTT,CASSRGSSSSYNSPLHF
TRBD2,TRBV19,NA,TRBJ2-1,TGTGCCAGGAAGGCCGGGACTAGCGGGGGGAATGAGCAGTTCTTC,CARKAGTSGGNEQFF
TRBD1,TRBV11-2,NA,TRBJ1-2,TGTGCCAGCAGCTTTGGGGGGACAGGGGGCCTCCGGACAGATGGCTACACCTTC,CASSFGGTGGLRTDGYTF
TRBD2,TRBV5-1,NA,TRBJ2-1,TGCGCCAGCAGCCTGGCATTACTAGCGGGCAATGAGCAGTTCTTC,CASSLALLAGNEQFF
NA,TRBV27,NA,TRBJ1-2,TGTGCCAGCAGTCCCCGACGGGGGGGGGTATCTAACTATGGCTACACCTTC,CASSPRRGGVSNYGYTF
TRBD2,TRBV7-9,NA,TRBJ2-1,TGTGCCAGCAGCTTAGCGGGGGGTAGCGGGGGCCCCTACAATGAGCAGTTCTTC,CASSLAGGSGGPYNEQFF
TRBD1,TRBV5-1,NA,TRBJ1-5,TGCGCCAGCAGCCCGCAGACAGGGGGCCAGCCCCAGCATTTT,CASSPQTGGQPQHF
TRBD1,TRBV5-1,NA,TRBJ1-1,TGCGCCAGCAGCTTTCAGGGGGCGAACACTGAAGCTTTCTTT,CASSFQGANTEAFF
NA,TRBV4-1,NA,TRBJ1-1,TGCGCCAGCAGGAATGCCGGGGGGGATTGGACTGAAGCTTTCTTT,CASRNAGGDWTEAFF
NA,TRBV27,once,TRBJ2-3,TGTGCCAGCAGTTCAAACACCGGGGGAACCACAGATACGCAGTATTTT,CASSSNTGGTTDTQYF
TRBD2,TRBV19,NA,TRBJ2-1,TGTGCCAGTAGTTTGGGACTAGCGGCCTACACGAATTACTACAATGAGCAGTTCTTC,CASSLGLAAYTNYYNEQFF
NA,TRBV10-1,NA,TRBJ2-1,TGCGCCAGCAGTGAGTCGGCCGTCTACCCTAGGGGTGAGCAGTTCTTC,CASSESAVYPRGEQFF
NA,TRBV6-1,NA,TRBJ2-1,TGTGCCAGCAGTGAAGGGACAGCAGGTCTCTACAATGAGCAGTTCTTC,CASSEGTAGLYNEQFF
NA,TRBV10-3,NA,TRBJ1-1,TGTGCCATCGGGGCCTTAGGTTCGGACACTGAAGCTTTCTTT,CAIGALGSDTEAFF
NA,TRBV21-1,NA,TRBJ2-7,TGTGCCAGCAGCAAAGGCCAGGGAGGGGCCCACGAGCAGTACTTC,CASSKGQGGAHEQYF
NA,TRBV5-1,once,TRBJ1-2,TGCGCCAGCAGCTTGGAGGCGGGGGCGGCCTTTTATGGCTACACCTTC,CASSLEAGAAFYGYTF
NA,TRBV5-1,NA,TRBJ1-1,TGCGCCAGCAGCTGGGTAGCGGCCCAGAATTGGGTGACTGAAGCTTTCTTT,CASSWVAAQNWVTEAFF
TRBD2,TRBV30,few,TRBJ2-3,TGTGCCGGGGGGGAACTAGCTGTGGGAGATACGCAGTATTTT,CAGGELAVGDTQYF